The 32 T cell receptor beta chains below all came from one sample that was sequenced in a study of neurological immune-mediated disorders. TCRdb independently ran MiXCR on the 5' RACE reads; one entry per CDR3 protein. The sample includes tens of thousands of distinct CDR3 sequences, about an eighth of them seen just once. What was sequenced was PBMCs. These receptors were taken from a woman aged 55 to 70 with HTLV-1-associated myelopathy (HAM/TSP).

This rearrangement joins TRBV11-3 to TRBJ2-1, with 10 bases that match TRBD2. CDR1 is SGHNT and CDR2 is YENEEA in the germline V gene. This CDR3 spans 16 amino acids. After removal of 5 bases from V and 7 bases from J, the junction contained 11 bases not matched to a gene. This CDR3 is CASSLTGTSVANEQFF. CDR3 DNA: TGTGCCAGCAGCCTGACCGGGACTAGCGTGGCGAATGAGCAGTTCTTC.

This clonotype was seen ten or more times. The V call is TRBV5-1, the J call TRBJ2-7; TRBD1 agrees at 7 bases. CDR3 length equals 17 residues. The germline V gene encodes CDR1 SGHRS and CDR2 YFSETQ. Trimming took 5 bases from V and 3 from J; bases not matched to a gene: 17. CDR3: CASSLLAQGDRNYEQYF. CDR3 coding DNA: TGCGCCAGCAGTTTGTTGGCCCAAGGGGACAGAAACTACGAGCAGTACTTC.

This clonotype was recorded many times. This sequence joins TRBV2 and TRBJ1-1; D is undetermined. The germline CDR1 and CDR2 sequences are SNHLY and FYNNEI. The ends were cut back, 2 bases at V and 11 bases at J, with 12 bases in the middle. The CDR3 spans 12 residues. CDR3 DNA sequence: TGTGCCAGCAGTGAAAAGAGGATCCACGCTTTCTTT. Amino acid sequence: CASSEKRIHAFF.

This clonotype was recorded many times. The chain joins TRBV6-6 to TRBJ2-3, with D possibly being TRBD1 (6 bases). Germline CDR1 and CDR2: MNHNY and SVGAGI (reference sequence). V lost 2 bases, J lost 5 bases, and 11 bases lay in between. The CDR3 covers 14 residues. CDR3 amino acids: CASSYGQGQDTQYF. Here the CDR3 DNA reads TGTGCCAGCAGTTACGGGCAGGGGCAAGATACGCAGTATTTT.

Ten or more counts support this clonotype. V is TRBV6-5 and J is TRBJ1-5; the D gene is possibly TRBD1 (6 bases). CDR1 MNHEY and CDR2 SVGAGI come from the germline V gene. The V gene lost 5 bases and the J gene lost 5 bases, with 22 bases spanning the gap. The CDR3 has 17 amino acids. The CDR3 loop reads CASSPRGSGAFHQPQHF. DNA for the CDR3: TGTGCCAGCAGTCCACGAGGATCGGGGGCCTTTCATCAGCCCCAGCATTTT.

Comment on this clonotype: One base away lies a much larger clone, so this may be a sequencing read error. V gene TRBV5-6 combines with J gene TRBJ2-1, with 9 bases that match TRBD2. Per the germline V gene, CDR1 is SGHDT and CDR2 is YYEEEE. The CDR3 contains 16 residues. The CDR3 DNA follows: TGTGTCAGCAGCTTGGGGCGGCTAGCGGGATACGGTGAGCAGTTCTTC. This codes for CVSSLGRLAGYGEQFF.

Many counts were recorded for this clonotype. This chain connects TRBV5-1 to TRBJ2-1, with 9 bases aligning to TRBD1. Unmatched junction bases numbered 2, after V lost 3 bases and J lost 1 base. From germline, CDR1 is SGHRS and CDR2 YFSETQ. The CDR3 length is 15 residues. The CDR3 DNA is TGCGCCAGCAGCTCGGGACAGGGTTCCTACAATGAGCAGTTCTTC. Translating gives CASSSGQGSYNEQFF.

This clonotype was detected ten times or more. V and J are TRBV3-1 and TRBJ2-5; D is unclear. Trimming left V 0 bases short and J 1 base short, with 3 bases between. Germline V gives CDR1 LGHDT, CDR2 YNNKEL (reference sequence). This CDR3 region has 13 residues. The CDR3 loop reads CASSQETQETQYF. In DNA, the CDR3 is TGTGCCAGCAGCCAAGAAACCCAAGAGACCCAGTACTTC.

The chain carries TRBV2 and TRBJ2-3, with D uncertain. This CDR3 contains 12 residues. CDR1 and CDR2 (germline): SNHLY, FYNNEI. CDR3 nucleotide sequence: TGTGCTACCAGCCCCACGGCCGATACGCAGTATTTT. The encoded protein is CATSPTADTQYF.

This clonotype has a count of ten or more. The CDR3 protein is CASSQNSAQETQYF. The CDR3, as DNA: TGTGCCAGCAGCCAGAACTCGGCACAAGAGACCCAGTACTTC. This chain connects TRBV3-1 to TRBJ2-5; no reliable D call. Germline-derived CDR1 and CDR2 are LGHDT and YNNKEL (reference sequence). CDR3 length: 14 amino acids. V was cut by 3 bases and J by 2 bases, with 10 bases left in between.

This chain uses TRBV7-9 with TRBJ1-3, with no clear D. With 0 bases removed from V and 2 bases from J, the gap between germline ends came to 8 bases. The CDR3 is 15 residues long. The germline V gene encodes CDR1 SEHNR and CDR2 FQNEAQ (reference sequence). The CDR3 region is CASSLASGTGNTIYF. Here the CDR3 DNA reads TGTGCCAGCAGCTTAGCTTCGGGGACTGGAAACACCATATATTTT.

This clonotype was counted ten times or more. This chain uses TRBV5-6 with TRBJ2-2, with 8 nucleotides matching TRBD2. This CDR3 region has 17 residues. CDR1 and CDR2 (germline): SGHDT, YYEEEE. The trim removed 3 bases at V and 3 bases at J, leaving 10 bases unmatched. As DNA, the CDR3 is TGTGCCAGCAGCTATGATACTAGCGGATGGTACACCGGGGAGCTGTTTTTT. Protein product: CASSYDTSGWYTGELFF. Together with reference TRBV5-6 and TRBJ2-2, the CDR3 gives the full variable domain: DAGVTQSPTHLIKTRGQQVTLRCSPKSGHDTVSWYQQALGQGPQFIFQYYEEEERQRGNFPDRFSGHQFPNYSSELNVNALLLGDSALYLCASSYDTSGWYTGELFFGEGSRLTVL.

This clonotype was seen repeatedly, ten times or more. The V call is TRBV12-3 or TRBV12-4, the J call TRBJ2-1; perhaps D is TRBD1 or TRBD2 (5 bases each). V lost 5 bases and J lost 9, with 14 bases in between. The CDR3 extends over 13 amino acids. DNA for the CDR3: TGTGCCAGCAGTCGAGGGGCGGGTGGTGAGCAGTTCTTC. Amino acids: CASSRGAGGEQFF.

Many counts were recorded for this clonotype. This rearrangement joins TRBV10-3 to TRBJ1-3, with no clear D. CDR3 size: 15 residues. Germline-derived CDR1 and CDR2 are ENHRY and SYGVKD. Between the trimmed V and J ends, which lost 8 bases and 0 bases, there was a span of 14 bases. The CDR3 region is CAIATGDSSGNTIYF. In nucleotides, the CDR3 is TGTGCCATCGCGACGGGCGATTCCTCTGGAAACACCATATATTTT.

The chain links TRBV5-1 to TRBJ2-5; 8 positions match TRBD2. V trimming: 4 bases; J trimming: 4 bases; junction bases outside the gene matches: 18. CDR1 and CDR2 (germline): SGHRS, YFSETQ. CDR3 length: 18 residues. CDR3 DNA sequence: TGCGCCAGCAGCCAGGTAGTAGCCGGGACTAGTATCGGAGAGACCCAGTACTTC. Protein sequence: CASSQVVAGTSIGETQYF.

This clonotype appeared many times. The chain has TRBV5-1 and TRBJ2-1; 11 nucleotides match TRBD2. J lost 6 bases, V lost 0 bases, and 2 bases had no gene match. The germline V gene has CDR1 SGHRS and CDR2 YFSETQ. There are 15 residues in the CDR3. DNA for the CDR3: TGCGCCAGCAGCTTGGAACTAGCGGGAGCCAATGAGCAGTTCTTC. Amino acid sequence: CASSLELAGANEQFF.

This clonotype was recorded at least ten times. The chain has TRBV4-1 and TRBJ2-2; 10 positions agree with TRBD2. Germline CDR1 MGHRA, CDR2 YSYEKL. The CDR3 runs to 18 residues. V shed 0 bases, J shed 7 bases, and the junction held 11 bases outside the gene matches. CDR3 DNA sequence: TGCGCCAGCAGCCAAGAAGTAGTTAGCGGGGGGTACGGCGGGGAGCTGTTTTTT. This translates into CASSQEVVSGGYGGELFF.

This rearrangement joins TRBV28 to TRBJ2-6, with D possibly TRBD2 on 6 matching bases. The CDR3 has 17 residues. Germline CDR1 and CDR2: MDHEN and SYDVKM. V was pared by 10 bases and J by 9 bases, with 28 bases between. CDR3 loop: CATIARDSITGNNVLTF. The CDR3 region has the DNA TGTGCCACCATAGCCCGGGACTCTATAACGGGGAACAACGTCCTGACTTTC.

This clonotype was recorded many times. The chain combines TRBV28 with TRBJ2-7; the D gene is possibly TRBD2 (5 bases). V was pared by 2 bases and J by 3 bases, with 11 bases between. Germline assignment: CDR1 MDHEN and CDR2 SYDVKM. The CDR3 loop spans 14 amino acids. This CDR3 reads CASSLLLDSYEQYF. In DNA, the CDR3 is TGTGCCAGCAGTTTACTACTAGATAGCTACGAGCAGTACTTC.

This clonotype was counted at least ten times. V and J are TRBV7-9 and TRBJ2-7; 13 nucleotides agree with TRBD2. The junction had 9 bases not matched to a gene; V was cut back by 5 bases and J by 2 bases. Germline loops: CDR1 SEHNR, CDR2 FQNEAQ (reference sequence). The CDR3 covers 17 residues. CDR3 loop: CASSQWTSGRSTYEQYF. Written as DNA, the CDR3 is TGTGCCAGCAGCCAATGGACTAGCGGGAGATCCACCTACGAGCAGTACTTC.

This clonotype was seen ten or more times. V and J are TRBV12-5 and TRBJ2-5, with D perhaps TRBD1 or TRBD2 (5 bases each). The CDR3 loop spans 14 amino acids. Looked up from germline, CDR1 is LGHNT and CDR2 is FRNRAP. Trimming pared 8 bases from V and 2 bases from J, leaving 15 bases between. The CDR3, as DNA: TGTGCTAGTCCCCCCGCCGGGGCGCAAGAGACCCAGTACTTC. Amino acids: CASPPAGAQETQYF.

This clonotype came up many times. V gene TRBV7-2 combines with J gene TRBJ2-5; possibly TRBD1 or TRBD2 for D (6 bases each). Germline CDR1 SGHTA, CDR2 FQGNSA. V was cut by 8 bases and J by 5 bases, with 12 bases left in between. This CDR3 contains 12 residues. The CDR3 bases are TGTGCCAGCGGGGGGCAAAGGGAGACCCAGTACTTC. This codes for CASGGQRETQYF.

There are many counts of this clonotype. This chain joins TRBV20-1 and TRBJ2-3; 10 nucleotides match TRBD2. Looked up from germline, CDR1 is DFQATT and CDR2 is SNEGSKA (reference sequence). This CDR3 region has 15 residues. Trimming cost V 4 bases and J 2 bases; bases outside gene matches: 6. CDR3 region: CSANGLAGDTDTQYF. In DNA, the CDR3 is TGCAGTGCTAATGGGCTAGCGGGAGACACAGATACGCAGTATTTT.

This clonotype was detected ten times or more. The chain employs TRBV11-2 and TRBJ2-3; TRBD2 agrees at 8 bases. The CDR3 contains 17 residues. V lost 4 bases and J lost 4; bases outside the gene matches: 13. Looked up from germline, CDR1 is SGHAT and CDR2 is FQNNGV. The CDR3, as DNA: TGTGCCAGCAGCTCTAAGTCCGTCGGGAGGGCCGCAGATACGCAGTATTTT. Translated, it gives CASSSKSVGRAADTQYF.

This clonotype was counted many times. V is TRBV7-2 and J is TRBJ2-1; no clear D gene. CDR3 size: 12 residues. The V and J ends lost 2 bases and 9 bases respectively, with 8 bases between them. In germline, CDR1 is SGHTA, CDR2 FQGNSA. The CDR3 sequence is CASSLSLGEQFF. The CDR3 DNA sequence: TGTGCCAGCAGCTTATCATTAGGTGAGCAGTTCTTC.

At least ten counts were recorded for this clonotype. The chain has TRBV9 and TRBJ2-3; D assignment may be TRBD1 or TRBD2 (5 bases each). Germline assignment: CDR1 SGDLS and CDR2 YYNGEE. The V end lost 0 bases, the J end lost 0 bases, and 8 bases lay between the germline ends. The CDR3 extends over 15 amino acids. In nucleotides, the CDR3 is TGTGCCAGCAGCGTAGGGGGGATTAGCACAGATACGCAGTATTTT. It translates to CASSVGGISTDTQYF.

Ten or more counts support this clonotype. This rearrangement joins TRBV12-3 or TRBV12-4 to TRBJ2-1; D is perhaps TRBD2 (6 bases). V gave up 4 bases and J gave up 2 bases, with 12 bases separating them. The CDR3 is 15 residues long. The DNA of the CDR3 is TGTGCCAGCAGTTCACGACTAGGCCCCTACAATGAGCAGTTCTTC. Protein sequence: CASSSRLGPYNEQFF.

At least ten counts were recorded for this clonotype. The rearrangement joins TRBV2 to TRBJ2-4; 7 bases are shared with TRBD2. Per germline, CDR1 SNHLY and CDR2 FYNNEI. Trimming cost V 0 bases and J 3 bases; bases outside gene matches: 5. This CDR3 comprises 16 residues. The CDR3 reads CASSEAGGPSKNIQYF. The CDR3 nucleotides are TGTGCCAGCAGTGAAGCGGGAGGGCCGAGCAAAAACATTCAGTACTTC.

This clonotype was seen repeatedly, ten times or more. The rearrangement uses TRBV20-1 and TRBJ2-1, with D possibly being TRBD2 (6 bases). Germline V lookup: CDR1 DFQATT, CDR2 SNEGSKA (reference sequence). Trimming removed 1 base from V and 2 bases from J, with 12 bases in between. The CDR3 runs 15 residues. The CDR3 sequence is CSARGWGDTYNEQFF. In DNA form, the CDR3 reads TGCAGTGCTAGAGGATGGGGGGATACCTACAATGAGCAGTTCTTC.

This clonotype was seen at least ten times. This chain links TRBV20-1 with TRBJ2-3; TRBD2 matches 11 bases. CDR3 length: 15 amino acids. Unmatched junction bases numbered 3, after V lost 1 base and J lost 3 bases. Germline V gene sequence: CDR1 DFQATT, CDR2 SNEGSKA (reference sequence). The CDR3 coding sequence is TGCAGTGCTAGAGCTAGCGGGAGGTCAACAGATACGCAGTATTTT. It translates to CSARASGRSTDTQYF.

This chain joins TRBV7-6 and TRBJ2-7; the D is unclear. Trimming removed 1 base at V and 3 bases at J, with 16 bases between. This CDR3 contains 16 residues. The germline gives CDR1 SGHVS, CDR2 FNYEAQ. The CDR3 here is CASSLDPGKPFYEQYF. CDR3 in DNA: TGTGCCAGCAGCTTAGATCCAGGAAAACCTTTCTACGAGCAGTACTTC.

This clonotype was counted ten times or more. The chain carries TRBV20-1 and TRBJ2-4; perhaps TRBD2 as D (6 bases). V dropped 0 bases and J dropped 0 bases, with 15 bases sitting between them. CDR1 is DFQATT, CDR2 SNEGSKA, per germline (reference sequence). The CDR3 is 17 residues long. This CDR3 is CSARDLGMGLAKNIQYF. The DNA for the CDR3 is TGCAGTGCTAGAGATCTGGGGATGGGACTAGCCAAAAACATTCAGTACTTC.